This paragraph reports one TCR beta chain. No antigen is known for it. V was clipped by 0 bases and J by 0 bases, with 7 bases between them. The CDR3 spans 15 residues. CDR1 is SGHRS and CDR2 is YFSETQ in the germline V gene. This sample is drawn from a study of post-analysis software for immune sequencing data. Unique molecular identifiers featured in each of the TCR beta cDNA libraries. The authors obtained roughly 500,000 cDNA molecules from approximately 1 to 10 million T cells. A single record per CDR3 protein comes from TCRdb applying MiXCR to the PCR reads. The table has roughly 600,000 distinct CDR3 sequences, 44% seen once. Study outcomes and limitations: Four or five TRBV segments (TRBV5-6, TRBV5-1 and TRBV20-1 among them) occurred more frequently in patients than in controls. Compared with controls, patients showed significantly lower normalized Chao1 diversity.

This sequence originates from a girl aged 5 to 17 with multiple sclerosis. Sequenced material: blood. The chain carries TRBV5-1 and TRBJ2-1; D might be TRBD2 (6 bases). The CDR3 sequence: CASSLGGDSYNEQFF. CDR3 sequence (DNA): TGCGCCAGCAGCTTGGGGGGGGACTCCTACAATGAGCAGTTCTTC.